These T cell receptor beta chains were read from a single sample in a study of blood T cell repertoires in COVID-19. Sequencing used immunoSEQ multiplex PCR; TCRdb keeps in-frame clones, though not all of them. Among approximately 40,000 clones listed, 91% were seen once. The sample comprised peripheral blood. All receptors derive from a woman older than 75 with acute or convalescent COVID-19. CDR3s include the opening cysteine and the closing phenylalanine or tryptophan. Fields, in order: CDR3 DNA, CDR3 protein, J gene, V gene, CDR3 length, D gene, clone size. D genes are given only for firm matches. Size tells how often a clone was seen (once, few, many) or the class of an expanded clone, and some rows leave it out.

DNA: TGTGCCAGCTCACCGGACAGGGCCGAGCAGTACTTC
CDR3: CASSPDRAEQYF
J: TRBJ2-7
V: TRBV18
length: 12
D: TRBD1
size: .

DNA: TGTGCCAGCAGCTTAACTAGCGGGGGAAGAGAGACCCAGTACTTC
CDR3: CASSLTSGGRETQYF
J: TRBJ2-5
V: TRBV5-4
length: 15
D: TRBD2
size: once

DNA: TGTGCCAGCAGTGAAGGGTGGGACAGGGCATCACCCCTCCACTTT
CDR3: CASSEGWDRASPLHF
J: TRBJ1-6
V: TRBV6-1
length: 15
D: TRBD1
size: .

DNA: TGCGCCAGCAGCCTACCCGGACAGGGAAGCTACACCTTC
CDR3: CASSLPGQGSYTF
J: TRBJ1-2
V: TRBV5-1
length: 13
D: TRBD1
size: .

DNA: TGTGCCAGCAGCCAACTAGCGGGAGACAAAGAGACCCAGTACTTC
CDR3: CASSQLAGDKETQYF
J: TRBJ2-5
V: TRBV3-1/TRBV3-2
length: 15
D: TRBD2
size: .

DNA: TGTGCCAGCAGCCCGAGTCCGGGTAACTATGGCTACACCTTC
CDR3: CASSPSPGNYGYTF
J: TRBJ1-2
V: TRBV28
length: 14
D: .
size: .

DNA: TGTGCCACCAGTGCCGGACTAGCGGCTAGCACAGATACGCAGTATTTT
CDR3: CATSAGLAASTDTQYF
J: TRBJ2-3
V: TRBV24-1
length: 16
D: TRBD2
size: once

DNA: TGCGCCAGCAGTGATTCCGGGGGGGACACAGATACGCAGTATTTT
CDR3: CASSDSGGDTDTQYF
J: TRBJ2-3
V: TRBV10-1
length: 15
D: TRBD2
size: .

DNA: TGTGCCAGTAGTAGCCTGACCTCAGGGTACAATCAGCCCCAGCATTTT
CDR3: CASSSLTSGYNQPQHF
J: TRBJ1-5
V: TRBV19
length: 16
D: .
size: .

DNA: TGCGCCAGCAGCAGGGAGGGGAACACTGAAGCTTTCTTT
CDR3: CASSREGNTEAFF
J: TRBJ1-1
V: TRBV4-1
length: 13
D: .
size: .

DNA: TGTGCCAGCAGCTTAGGTCACAGGGGCACCGGGGAGCTGTTTTTT
CDR3: CASSLGHRGTGELFF
J: TRBJ2-2
V: TRBV7-6
length: 15
D: TRBD1
size: .

DNA: TGTGCCAGCTCACCAATCACAGGGGGTATTCAGCCCCAGCATTTT
CDR3: CASSPITGGIQPQHF
J: TRBJ1-5
V: TRBV18
length: 15
D: TRBD1
size: once